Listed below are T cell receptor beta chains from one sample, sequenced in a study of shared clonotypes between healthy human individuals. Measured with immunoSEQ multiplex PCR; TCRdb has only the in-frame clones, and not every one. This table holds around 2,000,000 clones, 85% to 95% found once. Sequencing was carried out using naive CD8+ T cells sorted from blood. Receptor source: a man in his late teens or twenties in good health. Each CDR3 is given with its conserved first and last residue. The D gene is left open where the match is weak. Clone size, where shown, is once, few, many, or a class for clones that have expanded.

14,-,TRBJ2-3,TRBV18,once,CASSPLVGPDTQYF,TGTGCCAGCTCGCCCCTCGTGGGCCCAGATACGCAGTATTTT
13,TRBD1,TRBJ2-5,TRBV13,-,CASKPTGLETQYF,TGTGCCAGTAAACCGACAGGGCTGGAGACCCAGTACTTC
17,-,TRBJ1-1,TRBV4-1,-,CASSQASSRAPDTEAFF,TGCGCCAGCAGCCAAGCGTCATCTAGGGCGCCGGACACTGAAGCTTTCTTT
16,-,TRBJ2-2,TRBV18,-,CASSPRERSNTGELFF,TGTGCCAGCTCACCGCGTGAGAGGTCGAACACCGGGGAGCTGTTTTTT
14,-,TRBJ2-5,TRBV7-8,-,CASSLILAEETQYF,TGTGCCAGCAGCTTAATCCTAGCCGAAGAGACCCAGTACTTC
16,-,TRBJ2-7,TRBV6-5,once,CASSYSKGRVTYEQYF,TGTGCCAGCAGTTACTCCAAGGGCAGGGTCACCTACGAGCAGTACTTC
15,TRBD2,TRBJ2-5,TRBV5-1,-,CASSLVAGVQETQYF,TGCGCCAGCAGCTTGGTGGCGGGAGTGCAAGAGACCCAGTACTTC
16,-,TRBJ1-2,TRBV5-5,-,CASSLVMGVSSYGYTF,TGTGCCAGCAGCTTGGTGATGGGGGTGTCTAGCTATGGCTACACCTTC
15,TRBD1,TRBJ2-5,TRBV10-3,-,CAISRQGNLAETQYF,TGTGCCATCAGCCGACAGGGTAACTTGGCTGAGACCCAGTACTTC
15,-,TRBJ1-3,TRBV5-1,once,CASSSDGDSGNTIYF,TGCGCCAGCTCGTCGGATGGGGACTCTGGAAACACCATATATTTT
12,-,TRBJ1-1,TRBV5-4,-,CASSFERVEAFF,TGTGCCAGCAGCTTCGAGAGGGTTGAAGCTTTCTTT
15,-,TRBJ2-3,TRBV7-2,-,CASSQTRASTDTQYF,TGTGCCAGCAGTCAAACTAGAGCCAGCACAGATACGCAGTATTTT
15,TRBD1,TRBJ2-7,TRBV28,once,CASSFTRGRPYEQYF,TGTGCCAGCAGTTTTACTAGGGGGCGACCCTACGAGCAGTACTTC
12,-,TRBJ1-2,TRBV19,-,CASSIALYGYTF,TGTGCCAGTAGTATAGCCCTATATGGCTACACCTTC
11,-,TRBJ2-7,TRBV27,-,CASSTNYEQYF,TGTGCCAGCAGTACCAATTACGAGCAGTACTTC
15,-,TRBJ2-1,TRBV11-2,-,CASSLGPIPHNEQFF,TGTGCCAGCAGCTTGGGACCTATCCCCCACAATGAGCAGTTCTTC
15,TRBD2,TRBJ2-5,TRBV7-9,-,CASSPTGGASLAQYF,TGTGCCAGCAGCCCCACGGGGGGGGCAAGTCTGGCCCAGTACTTC
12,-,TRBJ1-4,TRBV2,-,CASSGQNEKLFF,TGTGCCAGCAGCGGACAAAATGAAAAACTGTTTTTT
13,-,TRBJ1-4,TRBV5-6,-,CASRAGMIEKLFF,TGTGCCAGCAGAGCGGGGATGATTGAAAAACTGTTTTTT
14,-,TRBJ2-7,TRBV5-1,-,CASSLGPRTYEQYF,TGCGCCAGCAGCTTGGGACCGAGAACCTACGAGCAGTACTTC
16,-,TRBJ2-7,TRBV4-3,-,CASSHRGDSSSYEQYF,TGCGCCAGCAGCCACAGGGGGGACTCCAGCTCCTACGAGCAGTACTTC
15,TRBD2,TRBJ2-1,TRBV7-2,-,CASSLVLAGNNEQFF,TGTGCCAGCAGCTTAGTACTAGCGGGGAATAATGAGCAGTTCTTC
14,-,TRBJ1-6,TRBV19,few,CASTLDGEESPLHF,TGTGCCAGTACCTTGGACGGCGAGGAATCACCCCTCCACTTT
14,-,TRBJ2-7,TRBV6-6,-,CASSYSAQGYEQYF,TGTGCCAGCAGTTACTCGGCACAAGGCTACGAGCAGTACTTC
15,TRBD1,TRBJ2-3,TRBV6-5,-,CASSFGQARTDTQYF,TGTGCCAGCAGTTTCGGACAGGCAAGAACAGATACGCAGTATTTT
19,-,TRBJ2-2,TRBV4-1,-,CASSPITTGPDATTGELFF,TGCGCCAGCAGCCCGATTACTACCGGGCCAGACGCGACTACCGGGGAGCTGTTTTTT
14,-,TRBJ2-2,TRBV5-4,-,CASSLVERTGELFF,TGTGCCAGCAGCTTGGTCGAAAGAACCGGGGAGCTGTTTTTT
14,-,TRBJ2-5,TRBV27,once,CASSLEPYQETQYF,TGTGCCAGCAGTTTAGAACCGTACCAAGAGACCCAGTACTTC
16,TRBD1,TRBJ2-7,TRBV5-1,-,CASSLEGTGDSYEQYF,TGCGCCAGCAGCTTGGAGGGGACAGGAGACTCCTACGAGCAGTACTTC
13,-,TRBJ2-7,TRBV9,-,CASSASWGKQQYF,TGTGCCAGCAGCGCCTCCTGGGGAAAGCAGCAGTACTTC
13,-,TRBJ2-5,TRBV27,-,CASGPPGQETQYF,TGTGCCAGCGGCCCGCCGGGGCAAGAGACCCAGTACTTC
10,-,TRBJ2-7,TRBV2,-,CASGFYEQYF,TGTGCCAGCGGTTTCTACGAGCAGTACTTC
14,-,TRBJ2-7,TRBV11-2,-,CASSLEVRAYEQYF,TGTGCCAGCAGCTTAGAGGTCAGGGCCTACGAGCAGTACTTC
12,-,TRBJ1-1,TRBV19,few,CASRPGGTEAFF,TGTGCCAGTAGACCCGGGGGCACTGAAGCTTTCTTT
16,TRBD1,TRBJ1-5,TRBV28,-,CASRMPGQGTNQPQHF,TGTGCCAGCAGGATGCCGGGACAGGGAACCAATCAGCCCCAGCATTTT
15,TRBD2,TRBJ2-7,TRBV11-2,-,CASSLELAGILEQYF,TGTGCCAGCAGCTTAGAACTAGCGGGTATTCTAGAGCAGTACTTC
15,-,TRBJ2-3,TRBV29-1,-,CSVEDSAESTDTQYF,TGCAGCGTTGAAGATTCCGCGGAGAGCACAGATACGCAGTATTTT
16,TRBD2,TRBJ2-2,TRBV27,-,CASNLGSGGATGELFF,TGTGCCAGCAATTTAGGGAGCGGGGGGGCCACCGGGGAGCTGTTTTTT
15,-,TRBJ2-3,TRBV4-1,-,CASSAPGLNTDTQYF,TGCGCCAGCAGCGCCCCGGGACTTAACACAGATACGCAGTATTTT
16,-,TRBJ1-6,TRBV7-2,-,CASSENEGMGKSPLHF,TGTGCCAGCAGCGAAAACGAGGGAATGGGAAAGTCACCCCTCCACTTT
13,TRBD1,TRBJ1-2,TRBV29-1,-,CSVGTGEIYGYTF,TGCAGCGTTGGGACAGGGGAGATCTATGGCTACACCTTC
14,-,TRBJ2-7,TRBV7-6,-,CASSLGDGTYEQYF,TGTGCCAGCAGCTTAGGGGACGGTACCTACGAGCAGTACTTC
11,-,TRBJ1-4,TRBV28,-,CASSSPGKLFF,TGTGCCAGCAGCAGTCCTGGAAAACTGTTTTTT
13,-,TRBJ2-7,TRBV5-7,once,CASSFDENYEQYF,TGTGCCAGCAGCTTTGACGAAAACTACGAGCAGTACTTC
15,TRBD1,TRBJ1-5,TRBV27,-,CASSGFRDSNQPQHF,TGTGCCAGCAGTGGTTTCCGGGACAGTAATCAGCCCCAGCATTTT
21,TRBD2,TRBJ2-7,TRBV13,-,CASSSDGGWTSGSTSSYEQYF,TGTGCCAGCAGCTCAGATGGTGGTTGGACTAGCGGGAGTACTAGCTCCTACGAGCAGTACTTC
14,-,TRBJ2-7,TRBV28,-,CASSFPGQPYEQYF,TGTGCCAGCAGTTTTCCCGGGCAGCCCTACGAGCAGTACTTC
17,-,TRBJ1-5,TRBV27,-,CASSPVLGDGIKQPQHF,TGTGCCAGCAGCCCAGTCTTAGGGGATGGGATTAAACAGCCCCAGCATTTT
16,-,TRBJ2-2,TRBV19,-,CASSIFGTPNTGELFF,TGTGCCAGTAGTATTTTCGGGACTCCGAACACCGGGGAGCTGTTTTTT
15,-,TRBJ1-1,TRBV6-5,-,CASSYLEGLNTEAFF,TGTGCCAGCAGTTACTTGGAGGGATTGAACACTGAAGCTTTCTTT